Shown below are 30 T cell receptor beta chains from a single sample sequenced in a study of shared clonotypes between healthy human individuals. Sequenced by immunoSEQ multiplex PCR; TCRdb stores in-frame clones only, minus some. The sample has hundreds of thousands of clones, 70% to 80% seen once. Source material: PBMCs. Receptors were obtained from a woman aged 35 to 49 in good health. Some clones in this sample may be carry-over from other donors' samples.

The CDR3 reads CASSPIRRLAETPGGELFF. Here the CDR3 DNA reads TGTGCCAGCAGCCCGATAAGGCGACTAGCGGAGACCCCAGGGGGGGAGCTGTTTTTT. The J gene is TRBJ2-2, the V gene TRBV7-8, with 9 nucleotides matching TRBD2. J lost 8 bases, V lost 5 bases, and 21 bases had no gene match. CDR1 is SGHVS and CDR2 is FQNEAQ in the germline V gene. CDR3 length: 19 residues.

The rearrangement joins TRBV19 to TRBJ2-7; 13 nucleotides match TRBD2. After removal of 5 bases from V and 3 bases from J, the junction contained 4 bases not matched to a gene. CDR1 is LNHDA and CDR2 is SQIVND in the germline V gene (reference sequence). This CDR3 spans 15 amino acids. CDR3 in amino acids: CASSVGLAGNYEQYF. CDR3 coding DNA: TGTGCCAGTAGTGTGGGACTAGCGGGAAACTACGAGCAGTACTTC.

This clone showed up many times. The V and J genes are TRBV5-1 and TRBJ2-3; perhaps TRBD2 as D (6 bases). The CDR3 length is 16 residues. Trimming removed 3 bases from V and 2 bases from J, with 16 bases in between. CDR1 SGHRS and CDR2 YFSETQ come from the germline V gene. For the CDR3, the DNA is TGCGCCAGCAGCTGGGCCGGGGCGGGGCCCACAGATACGCAGTATTTT. It translates to CASSWAGAGPTDTQYF. The variable domain in full, with the rest retrieved from reference TRBV5-1 and TRBJ2-3, is KAGVTQTPRYLIKTRGQQVTLSCSPISGHRSVSWYQQTPGQGLQFLFEYFSETQRNKGNFPGRFSGRQFSNSRSEMNVSTLELGDSALYLCASSWAGAGPTDTQYFGPGTRLTVL.

The V gene is TRBV6-5, the J gene TRBJ1-5; D is perhaps TRBD1 (5 bases). The CDR3 contains 13 residues. Germline V gene lookup returns CDR1 MNHEY and CDR2 SVGAGI. V lost 4 bases and J 4 bases, leaving 8 bases between the germline ends. CDR3 DNA: TGTGCCAGCAGTTGGGGACTGAATCAGCCCCAGCATTTT. The encoded protein is CASSWGLNQPQHF.

The V and J genes are TRBV2 and TRBJ2-7, with TRBD1 matching 7 bases. This CDR3 contains 14 residues. Germline CDR1 and CDR2: SNHLY and FYNNEI. V was pared by 7 bases and J by 3 bases, with 9 bases of the junction left unmatched. CDR3 nucleotides: TGTGCCAGCACCCGCGGACAGGAAGGCTACGAGCAGTACTTC. It codes for CASTRGQEGYEQYF.

The V call is TRBV6-4, the J call TRBJ2-1; 9 nucleotides align to TRBD2. The length of the CDR3 is 19 residues. Germline loops: CDR1 MRHNA, CDR2 SNTAGT. Trimming at V came to 0 bases and at J to 6 bases, leaving 15 bases not matched to a gene. The CDR3 DNA reads as TGTGCCAGCAGTGACTCGGGGCTAGCGGGAAACCCCGGCGGCAATGAGCAGTTCTTC. Translated: CASSDSGLAGNPGGNEQFF.

This rearrangement joins TRBV4-1 to TRBJ2-1, with 10 bases fitting TRBD2. The junction had 15 bases not matched to a gene; V was cut back by 1 base and J by 6 bases. Germline loops: CDR1 MGHRA, CDR2 YSYEKL. There are 19 residues in the CDR3. The CDR3, as DNA: TGCGCCAGCAGCCAAGGGCTAGCGGGAGTAAAAACGAGGAGCAATGAGCAGTTCTTC. Encoded protein: CASSQGLAGVKTRSNEQFF.

This clone turned up a few times. The rearrangement uses TRBV5-6 and TRBJ2-1, with D possibly being TRBD2 (6 bases). Germline assignment: CDR1 SGHDT and CDR2 YYEEEE. Trimming cost V 0 bases and J 7 bases, with 8 bases left between them. The CDR3 contains 13 residues. The CDR3: CASSLGSGNEQFF. CDR3 coding DNA: TGTGCCAGCAGCTTGGGTAGCGGAAATGAGCAGTTCTTC.

The chain has TRBV19 and TRBJ1-2; 8 nucleotides agree with TRBD1. J was trimmed by 4 bases and V by 7 bases; bases with no gene match: 14. Germline V gene lookup returns CDR1 LNHDA and CDR2 SQIVND (reference sequence). There are 16 residues in the CDR3. The CDR3 loop reads CASTTIWTGSTYGYTF. DNA for the CDR3: TGTGCCAGTACCACTATATGGACAGGGTCAACCTATGGCTACACCTTC.

This chain connects TRBV4-2 to TRBJ2-5; TRBD2 matches 8 bases. This CDR3 has 13 amino acids. Germline V gives CDR1 LGHNA, CDR2 YNFKEQ. The ends lost 5 bases at V and 2 bases at J; junction bases unmatched: 1. CDR3 DNA: TGTGCCAGCAGCAGCGGGAGACAAGAGACCCAGTACTTC. It encodes CASSSGRQETQYF.

This clone came up once. The genes are TRBV7-2 and TRBJ2-7; a possible D gene is TRBD1 (6 bases). Germline CDR1 reads SGHTA; CDR2 reads FQGNSA. Trimming shortened V by 5 bases and J by 1 base, and 12 bases separated the two germline ends. CDR3 length equals 14 residues. The CDR3 nucleotides are TGTGCCAGCAGCCTAGACAGGTGGTCCTACGAGCAGTACTTC. This gives the protein CASSLDRWSYEQYF.

The chain recombines TRBV19 with TRBJ1-1, with a tentative D call TRBD1 (6 bases). Trimming pared 7 bases from V and 4 bases from J, leaving 19 bases between. The germline V gene encodes CDR1 LNHDA and CDR2 SQIVND (reference sequence). The CDR3 consists of 15 residues. The CDR3 protein is CASIGRAGAGTEAFF. In DNA form, the CDR3 reads TGTGCCAGTATCGGCAGAGCAGGGGCTGGCACTGAAGCTTTCTTT.

This clone was picked up one time. The rearrangement links TRBV7-2 to TRBJ2-2; D uncertain. Germline CDR1 SGHTA, CDR2 FQGNSA. This CDR3 comprises 15 residues. V lost 4 bases, J lost 2 bases, and 11 bases lay in between. The CDR3 reads CASSSVAFNTGELFF. DNA for the CDR3: TGTGCCAGCAGCTCAGTGGCTTTTAACACCGGGGAGCTGTTTTTT.

This clone has a handful of counts. The V and J genes are TRBV28 and TRBJ2-5; 8 positions match TRBD1. Germline-derived CDR1 and CDR2 are MDHEN and SYDVKM. V shed 6 bases and J 5 bases; nucleotides not matched to a gene: 11. This CDR3 is built from 15 residues. The chain's CDR3 is CASSPGQGVEETQYF. The CDR3 nucleotides read TGTGCCAGCAGCCCCGGACAGGGTGTGGAGGAGACCCAGTACTTC.

The rearrangement uses TRBV4-2 and TRBJ1-2, with 9 bases identical to TRBD1. This CDR3 region has 16 residues. Germline trimming cut 0 bases from V and 2 bases from J; bases unmatched to any gene: 4. CDR1 LGHNA and CDR2 YNFKEQ come from the germline V gene. CDR3 in DNA: TGTGCCAGCAGCCAAGAAGGGACAGGGCGAAACTATGGCTACACCTTC. This translates into CASSQEGTGRNYGYTF.

CDR3 coding DNA: TGTGCCACACAAAAAAACCCCCAAGAGACCCAGTACTTC. Encoded protein: CATQKNPQETQYF. The chain carries TRBV14 and TRBJ2-5; D remains unclear. The CDR3 totals 13 residues. Germline CDR1 is SGHDN and CDR2 is FVKESK. Trimming took off 10 bases at V and 1 base at J, with 13 bases between the two ends. The complete variable domain, with remaining parts taken from reference TRBV14 and TRBJ2-5, reads EAGVTQFPSHSVIEKGQTVTLRCDPISGHDNLYWYRRVMGKEIKFLLHFVKESKQDESGMPNNRFLAERTGGTYSTLKVQPAELEDSGVYFCATQKNPQETQYFGPGTRLLVL.

This chain links TRBV6-5 with TRBJ2-2; D is unclear. From germline, CDR1 is MNHEY and CDR2 SVGAGI. Trimming took 7 bases from V and 2 from J, leaving 8 bases between them. The CDR3 length is 13 residues. CDR3 bases: TGTGCCAGCATGAAGGCAAACACCGGGGAGCTGTTTTTT. Protein sequence: CASMKANTGELFF.

The chain uses TRBV5-1 and TRBJ1-1; TRBD1 matches at 7 bases. The CDR3 is 15 residues long. V lost 5 bases to trimming and J lost 4 bases; unmatched junction nucleotides: 11. The germline CDR1 and CDR2 sequences are SGHRS and YFSETQ. DNA of the CDR3: TGCGCCAGCAGTCGCGCACAGGGGTTGAGCACTGAAGCTTTCTTT. It yields the protein CASSRAQGLSTEAFF.

This clone was seen a handful of times. The DNA for the CDR3 is TGTGCCAGCAGCTTAGGGGCGGGCCTCACCGGGGAGCTGTTTTTT. This gives the protein CASSLGAGLTGELFF. This chain joins TRBV7-3 and TRBJ2-2, with D possibly being TRBD1 or TRBD2 (5 bases each). CDR1 is SGHTA, CDR2 FQGTGA, per germline. Trimming removed 2 bases at V and 4 bases at J, with 11 bases between. The CDR3 is 15 residues long.

The chain couples TRBV19 to TRBJ2-2; D is ambiguous. Germline V gene lookup returns CDR1 LNHDA and CDR2 SQIVND (reference sequence). Trimming stripped 4 bases from V and 1 base from J, with 13 bases between. The CDR3 covers 16 residues. The CDR3 coding sequence is TGTGCCAGTAGTAGGGTAGCAGAACAGAACACCGGGGAGCTGTTTTTT. Its translation: CASSRVAEQNTGELFF.

DNA for the CDR3: TGTGCCAGCAGTTTTTCCAGGGCCCTCTACGAGCAGTACTTC. It is translated as CASSFSRALYEQYF. The chain links TRBV28 to TRBJ2-7; D possibly corresponds to TRBD1 (5 bases). The germline gives CDR1 MDHEN, CDR2 SYDVKM. V was cut by 3 bases and J by 3 bases, with 12 bases left in between. CDR3 length equals 14 residues.

This clone has only a few counts. The same CDR3 also results from other DNA sequences found in this sample. V is TRBV11-2 and J is TRBJ1-1; possibly TRBD1 for D (5 bases). V gave up 1 base and J gave up 4 bases, with 7 bases separating them. The CDR3 length is 13 residues. The germline gives CDR1 SGHAT, CDR2 FQNNGV. CDR3 nucleotides: TGTGCCAGCAGCTTAGTGGGGGGCACTGAAGCTTTCTTT. It is translated as CASSLVGGTEAFF.

V usage is TRBV29-1 and J usage is TRBJ1-5; perhaps TRBD1 as D (6 bases). Looked up from germline, CDR1 is SQVTM and CDR2 is ANQGSEA. V was trimmed by 4 bases and J by 3 bases, leaving 10 bases between them. The CDR3 is 13 amino acids. The CDR3, as DNA: TGCAGCGTTGGGGCAGGGGACAATCAGCCCCAGCATTTT. Translated, it gives CSVGAGDNQPQHF. The variable domain in full, with the rest retrieved from reference TRBV29-1 and TRBJ1-5, is SAVISQKPSRDICQRGTSLTIQCQVDSQVTMMFWYRQQPGQSLTLIATANQGSEATYESGFVIDKFPISRPNLTFSTLTVSNMSPEDSSIYLCSVGAGDNQPQHFGDGTRLSIL.

This chain connects TRBV7-3 to TRBJ2-7; D perhaps matches TRBD1 (5 bases). Germline CDR1 is SGHTA and CDR2 is FQGTGA. Trimming removed 5 bases at V and 1 base at J, with 15 bases between. This CDR3 region has 15 residues. CDR3 coding DNA: TGTGCCAGCAGCCCCACCCGGACACTTTCCTACGAGCAGTACTTC. Translated, it gives CASSPTRTLSYEQYF.

Remarks on this clone: The sample has other DNA sequences that encode this CDR3 too. The gene calls are TRBV27 and TRBJ1-2; perhaps TRBD1 as D (5 bases). The V gene's germline CDR1 is MNHEY and CDR2 SMNVEV (reference sequence). Trimming removed 2 bases at V and 7 bases at J, with 14 bases between. This CDR3 spans 14 amino acids. CDR3 DNA sequence: TGTGCCAGCAGTTTAACAGGCTTTTCCTCTGGCTACACCTTC. As protein: CASSLTGFSSGYTF.

The V call is TRBV2, the J call TRBJ1-1; D gene uncertain. The CDR3 has 14 residues. V lost 6 bases to trimming and J lost 0 bases, with 11 bases between them. Germline values: CDR1 SNHLY, CDR2 FYNNEI. The CDR3 DNA is TGTGCCAGCAGAGAGGGCCGGTTGAACACTGAAGCTTTCTTT. It is translated as CASREGRLNTEAFF. Full variable domain (remainder filled in from reference TRBV2 and TRBJ1-1): EPEVTQTPSHQVTQMGQEVILRCVPISNHLYFYWYRQILGQKVEFLVSFYNNEISEKSEIFDDQFSVERPDGSNFTLKIRSTKLEDSAMYFCASREGRLNTEAFFGQGTRLTVV.

The CDR3 is CASSEVGYDEQFF. The CDR3 DNA reads TGTGCCAGCAGTGAAGTGGGGTACGATGAGCAGTTCTTC. J is TRBJ2-1 and V is TRBV6-1, with no clear D. There are 13 residues in the CDR3. The germline gives CDR1 MNHNS, CDR2 SASEGT. V was trimmed by 1 base and J by 8 bases, leaving 9 bases between them.

This clone has just one count. The chain employs TRBV9 and TRBJ1-6; 7 bases line up with TRBD1. V was clipped by 6 bases and J by 6 bases; unmatched bases: 9. CDR3 length: 15 residues. Germline V gene data show CDR1 as SGDLS and CDR2 as YYNGEE. The CDR3 nucleotides are TGTGCCAGCAATAGAGGGGGCGCGGGTAATTCACCCCTCCACTTT. It specifies CASNRGGAGNSPLHF.

The V and J genes are TRBV7-2 and TRBJ2-7; D is undetermined. The CDR3 is made up of 12 amino acids. Germline CDR1 is SGHTA and CDR2 is FQGNSA. Trimming cost V 5 bases and J 4 bases, with 9 bases left between them. The CDR3 here is CASSRWGYEQYF. CDR3 DNA sequence: TGTGCCAGCAGCCGGTGGGGTTACGAGCAGTACTTC.

In regard to this clone: Other nucleotide sequences in the sample specify the same CDR3. The CDR3 DNA follows: TGCGCCAGCAGCTTGGAGGGTAGCACAGATACGCAGTATTTT. It codes for CASSLEGSTDTQYF. The chain has TRBV5-1 and TRBJ2-3; D is unclear. Trimming pared 0 bases from V and 0 bases from J, leaving 5 bases between. This CDR3 has 14 amino acids. The germline V gene encodes CDR1 SGHRS and CDR2 YFSETQ.